This T cell receptor beta chain comes out of a study of OX40 agonist ivuxolimab in advanced cancers. Study in general: The study gave patients intravenous ivuxolimab at 0.01 to 10 mg/kg every 2 weeks.

The CDR3 has 12 residues. The V gene lost 6 bases and the J gene lost 4 bases, with 4 bases spanning the gap. Germline-derived CDR1 and CDR2 are MDHEN and SYDVKM. Assay: immunoSEQ multiplex PCR; the TCRdb copy retains only in-frame clones and omits some. Of 65,000 or so clones listed, roughly 80% are singletons. The TCR sequence derives from an adult with an advanced solid tumor such as melanoma, head and neck, liver or kidney cancer. The chain combines TRBV28 with TRBJ2-6, with unresolved D. Sequencing was performed on CD4+ or CD8+ T cells sorted from blood, taken in a trial of the OX40 agonist ivuxolimab. Here the CDR3 reads CASRGGANVLTF. The CDR3 nucleotides read TGTGCCAGCAGGGGGGGGGCCAACGTCCTGACTTTC.